This T cell receptor (beta chain) was sequenced in a study of blood T cell repertoires in COVID-19. Study details: The United States, Italy and Spain supplied acute and convalescent COVID-19 samples.

Authors' processing steps: Researchers report that nucleated cell counts were estimated from reference gene primer amplification. Profiled with immunoSEQ multiplex PCR; TCRdb holds only in-frame clones, not every one. The DNA was the basis for D and trimming; V, J and clone size are from that table. The sample has around 67,000 clones, roughly 89% seen once. This CDR3 has 19 residues. Per germline, CDR1 MDHEN and CDR2 SYDVKM. V lost 1 base and J lost 0; bases outside the gene matches: 11. The sequencing sample was made of peripheral blood. The source of this sequence is a woman of 80 years or more with acute or convalescent COVID-19. The genes are TRBV28 and TRBJ1-3, with 8 nucleotides matching TRBD1. CDR3 DNA sequence: TGTGCCAGCAGTTTATTCAGTGACAGGGGTGCCTTCTCTGGAAACACCATATATTTT. Translation: CASSLFSDRGAFSGNTIYF.